These T cell receptor beta chains were read from a single sample in a study of blood T cell repertoires in COVID-19. The repertoire was sequenced with immunoSEQ multiplex PCR; TCRdb's copy has only in-frame clones and lacks some. The sample gives under 55,000 clones, about 85% of which show up once; 12% to 15% is in the top ten. Sequenced sample: peripheral blood. These receptors were obtained from a human donor in a cohort sampled during active COVID-19. Each CDR3 is given with its conserved first and last residue. D genes are given only for firm matches. Size values are once, few and many counts, or a class for expanded clones, and some rows have none.

d_gene,abundance,v_gene,j_gene,CDR3aa,CDR3nt
NA,NA,TRBV28,TRBJ1-4,CASRSGREKLFF,TGTGCCAGCAGATCGGGGAGGGAAAAACTGTTTTTT
TRBD1,NA,TRBV5-1,TRBJ1-2,CASSSQGVGYTF,TGCGCCAGCAGCTCTCAGGGGGTCGGCTACACCTTC
TRBD2,NA,TRBV19,TRBJ2-7,CASSRTSGSYEQYF,TGTGCCAGTAGTAGAACTAGCGGCTCCTACGAGCAGTACTTC
NA,NA,TRBV29-1,TRBJ2-3,CSVGGTSGTFSHTQYF,TGCAGCGTTGGAGGGACTTCGGGGACGTTTTCACATACGCAGTATTTT
TRBD1,NA,TRBV4-3,TRBJ2-7,CASSFSPGQRSYEQYF,TGCGCCAGCAGTTTTTCCCCGGGACAGAGGAGCTACGAGCAGTACTTC
TRBD2,NA,TRBV4-2,TRBJ2-1,CASSQPSGRGYNEQFF,TGTGCCAGCAGCCAACCGAGCGGGAGGGGATACAATGAGCAGTTCTTC
NA,NA,TRBV19,TRBJ1-2,CASSILPGSNGGYTF,TGTGCCAGTAGTATATTACCGGGGTCGAATGGAGGCTACACCTTC
TRBD1,NA,TRBV4-3,TRBJ2-6,CASSQYRQGVSGANVLTF,TGCGCCAGCAGCCAGTACCGGCAGGGGGTCTCTGGGGCCAACGTCCTGACTTTC
NA,once,TRBV13,TRBJ2-1,CASSPRRGRRTNEQFF,TGTGCCAGCAGCCCTAGGCGGGGGCGCCGAACGAATGAGCAGTTCTTC
NA,NA,TRBV2,TRBJ1-5,CASSVTVSNQPQHF,TGTGCCAGCAGTGTGACAGTTAGCAATCAGCCCCAGCATTTT
NA,NA,TRBV29-1,TRBJ2-1,CSVGAGGSSYNEQFF,TGCAGCGTTGGAGCAGGGGGGAGCTCCTACAATGAGCAGTTCTTC
NA,NA,TRBV19,TRBJ1-3,CASIKGASGNTIYF,TGTGCCAGTATCAAAGGGGCCTCCGGAAACACCATATATTTT
TRBD1,NA,TRBV30,TRBJ2-1,CAWSGPGQGGNEQFF,TGTGCCTGGAGTGGACCGGGACAGGGGGGGAATGAGCAGTTCTTC
NA,NA,TRBV2,TRBJ2-7,CASKKQTNYEQYF,TGTGCCAGCAAAAAACAGACCAACTACGAGCAGTACTTC
TRBD1,NA,TRBV15,TRBJ2-7,CATSRGQGAGEQYF,TGTGCCACCAGCAGGGGACAGGGGGCGGGGGAGCAGTACTTC
TRBD1,NA,TRBV24-1,TRBJ1-2,CATSDHRGGYTF,TGTGCCACCAGTGATCACAGGGGCGGCTACACCTTC
NA,NA,TRBV18,TRBJ1-2,CASSPPPPQYGYTF,TGTGCCAGCTCACCTCCCCCCCCACAGTATGGCTACACCTTC
NA,NA,TRBV19,TRBJ1-1,CASSMRRAVDTEAFF,TGTGCCAGTAGTATGCGGCGGGCGGTGGACACTGAAGCTTTCTTT
NA,NA,TRBV28,TRBJ1-1,CASRQQNTEAFF,TGTGCCAGCAGGCAACAGAACACTGAAGCTTTCTTT
NA,once,TRBV7-2,TRBJ2-4,CASSLVDPRGIQYF,TGTGCCAGCAGCTTAGTCGACCCACGGGGCATTCAGTACTTC
NA,once,TRBV20-1,TRBJ2-5,CSASSGEETQYF,TGCAGTGCTAGTTCCGGAGAAGAGACCCAGTACTTC
TRBD2,few,TRBV6-6,TRBJ2-7,CASSSGTRSEQYF,TGTGCCAGCAGCTCCGGGACTAGAAGCGAGCAGTACTTC
TRBD2,NA,TRBV5-1,TRBJ2-2,CASSLSLAGGSAGELFF,TGCGCCAGCAGCTTGTCGCTAGCGGGAGGGAGCGCCGGGGAGCTGTTTTTT
TRBD1,few,TRBV7-9,TRBJ2-7,CASSRQGSIHEQYF,TGTGCCAGCAGTAGACAGGGATCCATCCACGAGCAGTACTTC
TRBD2,NA,TRBV7-9,TRBJ2-1,CASSFSGSPHEQFF,TGTGCCAGCAGCTTTAGCGGGAGCCCCCATGAGCAGTTCTTC
TRBD2,NA,TRBV9,TRBJ2-3,CASSSSGFPDTQYF,TGTGCCAGCAGCTCTAGCGGTTTCCCAGATACGCAGTATTTT
TRBD1,NA,TRBV28,TRBJ2-7,CASSSSYRQGDEQYF,TGTGCCAGCAGTTCATCCTACCGACAGGGTGACGAGCAGTACTTC
TRBD1,NA,TRBV6-6,TRBJ2-2,CASSYGTVYTGELFF,TGTGCCAGCAGTTACGGGACAGTCTACACCGGGGAGCTGTTTTTT
NA,NA,TRBV7-2,TRBJ1-3,CASSPTRLSGNTIYF,TGTGCCAGCAGCCCCACGCGCCTCTCTGGAAACACCATATATTTT
TRBD1,NA,TRBV28,TRBJ1-4,CASSSGQGGREKLFF,TGTGCCAGCAGTTCCGGACAGGGGGGACGTGAAAAACTGTTTTTT
NA,NA,TRBV7-2,TRBJ1-2,CASSLGPTGPQVGGYTF,TGTGCCAGCAGCTTAGGACCTACAGGGCCGCAGGTCGGTGGCTACACCTTC
NA,NA,TRBV19,TRBJ1-5,CASSMQGQPQHF,TGTGCCAGTAGTATGCAGGGCCAGCCCCAGCATTTT
NA,NA,TRBV3-1/TRBV3-2,TRBJ1-5,CASSPGVQQNQPQHF,TGTGCCAGCAGCCCCGGGGTACAGCAAAATCAGCCCCAGCATTTT
NA,NA,TRBV11-2,TRBJ2-7,CASSLERGSEQYF,TGTGCCAGCAGCTTAGAAAGGGGCTCCGAGCAGTACTTC
NA,NA,TRBV6-5,TRBJ1-3,CASSYARGTGNTIYF,TGTGCCAGCAGTTACGCCCGGGGGACTGGAAACACCATATATTTT
NA,NA,TRBV18,TRBJ2-1,CASSLIGGNGADEQFF,TGTGCCAGCTCACTCATCGGAGGGAATGGTGCCGATGAGCAGTTCTTC
TRBD2,once,TRBV4-1,TRBJ2-2,CASSQSRTSGGNTGGELFF,TGCGCCAGCAGCCAAAGCAGGACTAGCGGGGGAAATACAGGCGGGGAGCTGTTTTTT
TRBD1,NA,TRBV7-8,TRBJ1-5,CASNPFMGQGSNQPQHF,TGTGCCAGCAACCCCTTTATGGGACAGGGCAGCAATCAGCCCCAGCATTTT
TRBD2,NA,TRBV7-8,TRBJ2-1,CASSLGSGGSEDEQFF,TGTGCCAGCAGCTTAGGTAGCGGGGGGAGTGAGGATGAGCAGTTCTTC
TRBD1,NA,TRBV6-5,TRBJ2-2,CASSTPDRRELFF,TGTGCCAGCAGTACCCCGGACAGGAGGGAGCTGTTTTTT
NA,NA,TRBV10-3,TRBJ2-7,CAITLSTKDEQYF,TGTGCCATCACCCTATCCACTAAGGACGAGCAGTACTTC
NA,NA,TRBV3-1/TRBV3-2,TRBJ1-1,CASSQQRVTEAFF,TGTGCCAGCAGCCAACAGAGGGTCACTGAAGCTTTCTTT
TRBD1,NA,TRBV28,TRBJ2-7,CASSLFWTGGYEQYF,TGTGCCAGCAGTTTATTTTGGACAGGGGGCTACGAGCAGTACTTC
TRBD2,NA,TRBV30,TRBJ2-7,CAWDKAGGSSYEQYF,TGTGCCTGGGATAAAGCGGGGGGGTCTTCCTACGAGCAGTACTTC
TRBD1,NA,TRBV6-2/TRBV6-3,TRBJ2-5,CASSRPGQGARETQYF,TGTGCCAGCAGCCGACCGGGACAGGGAGCGCGGGAGACCCAGTACTTC
TRBD2,NA,TRBV7-8,TRBJ2-7,CASSLMAGERGEQYF,TGTGCCAGCAGCTTAATGGCGGGAGAAAGGGGCGAGCAGTACTTC
TRBD1,once,TRBV6-5,TRBJ1-2,CASRSGTGRYGGYTF,TGTGCCAGCAGATCCGGGACAGGGAGATACGGAGGCTACACCTTC
NA,NA,TRBV7-2,TRBJ2-1,CASSLARVGRSYNEQFF,TGTGCCAGCAGCTTAGCCAGGGTCGGGCGGTCCTACAATGAGCAGTTCTTC
NA,NA,TRBV2,TRBJ2-7,CASRRFSGVNEQYF,TGTGCCAGCAGACGATTTTCAGGGGTCAACGAGCAGTACTTC
TRBD2,NA,TRBV4-1,TRBJ2-2,CASSQTGTEIAGEVTGELFF,TGCGCCAGCAGCCAAACCGGGACAGAGATAGCGGGAGAGGTCACCGGGGAGCTGTTTTTT
NA,NA,TRBV2,TRBJ1-1,CASEGQNTEAFF,TGTGCCAGCGAAGGACAGAACACTGAAGCTTTCTTT
NA,NA,TRBV13,TRBJ2-2,CASSPQPPGVTGELFF,TGTGCCAGCAGCCCCCAACCCCCAGGGGTTACCGGGGAGCTGTTTTTT
NA,once,TRBV7-8,TRBJ2-7,CASSFTYEQYF,TGTGCCAGCAGCTTTACCTACGAGCAGTACTTC
NA,NA,TRBV2,TRBJ1-2,CASSGRLTSGYTF,TGTGCCAGCAGTGGGCGACTAACTTCTGGCTACACCTTC
NA,few,TRBV5-1,TRBJ2-6,CASRETSGANVLTF,TGCGCCAGCAGGGAGACCTCTGGGGCCAACGTCCTGACTTTC
TRBD1,NA,TRBV12-3/TRBV12-4,TRBJ2-4,CASSRQGGNIQYF,TGTGCCAGCAGCCGACAGGGTGGCAACATTCAGTACTTC
NA,few,TRBV2,TRBJ1-2,CASSVEGVGFGYTF,TGTGCCAGCAGTGTCGAAGGGGTCGGGTTCGGCTACACCTTC
TRBD2,NA,TRBV6-1,TRBJ2-3,CASRGLAGPDTQYF,TGTGCCAGCAGGGGACTAGCGGGCCCGGATACGCAGTATTTT
NA,NA,TRBV7-7,TRBJ2-1,CASSSRRGEYNEQFF,TGTGCCAGCAGCTCCCGCCGGGGAGAATACAATGAGCAGTTCTTC